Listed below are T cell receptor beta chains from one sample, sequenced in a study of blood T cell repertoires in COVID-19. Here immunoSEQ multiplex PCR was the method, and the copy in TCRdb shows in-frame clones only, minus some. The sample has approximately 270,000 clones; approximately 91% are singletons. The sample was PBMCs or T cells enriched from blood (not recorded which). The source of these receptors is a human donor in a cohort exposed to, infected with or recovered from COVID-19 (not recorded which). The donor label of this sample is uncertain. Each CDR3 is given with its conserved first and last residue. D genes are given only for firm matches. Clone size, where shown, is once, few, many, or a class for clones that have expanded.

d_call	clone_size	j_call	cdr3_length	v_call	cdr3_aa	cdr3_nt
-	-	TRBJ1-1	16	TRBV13	CASSSLSWRRGTEAFF	TGTGCCAGCAGCTCCCTAAGTTGGCGAAGAGGAACTGAAGCTTTCTTT
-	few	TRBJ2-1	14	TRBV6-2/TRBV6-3	CASSPHTAGDEQFF	TGTGCCAGCAGCCCCCATACCGCAGGTGATGAGCAGTTCTTC
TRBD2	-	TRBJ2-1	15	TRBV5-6	CASSSLAGAGNEQFF	TGTGCCAGCAGCTCCCTAGCGGGGGCGGGGAATGAGCAGTTCTTC
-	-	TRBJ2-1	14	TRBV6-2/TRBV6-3	CASSYRGIYNEQFF	TGTGCCAGCAGTTACCGGGGGATCTACAATGAGCAGTTCTTC
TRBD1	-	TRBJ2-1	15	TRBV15	CATSSHRGWYNEQFF	TGTGCCACCAGCAGCCACAGGGGTTGGTACAATGAGCAGTTCTTC
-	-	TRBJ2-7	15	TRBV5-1	CASSLDTGIGYEQYF	TGCGCCAGCAGCCTGGACACGGGGATAGGATACGAGCAGTACTTC
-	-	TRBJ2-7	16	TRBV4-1	CASSQVDLVAYDEQYF	TGCGCCAGCAGCCAAGTGGACTTAGTCGCCTATGACGAGCAGTACTTC
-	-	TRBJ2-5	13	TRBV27	CASSWNRGETQYF	TGTGCCAGCAGTTGGAATCGAGGGGAGACCCAGTACTTC
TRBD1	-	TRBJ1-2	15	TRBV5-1	CASSLGTGKLYGYTF	TGCGCCAGCAGCTTGGGGACAGGGAAACTCTATGGCTACACCTTC
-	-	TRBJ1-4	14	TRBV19	CASSIQGLEEKLFF	TGTGCCAGTAGTATCCAGGGGTTAGAGGAAAAACTGTTTTTT
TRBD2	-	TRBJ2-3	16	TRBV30	CAWSVEGGHDTDTQYF	TGTGCCTGGAGTGTTGAGGGAGGGCACGACACAGATACGCAGTATTTT
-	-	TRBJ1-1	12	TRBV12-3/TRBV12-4	CASSAVNTEAFF	TGTGCCAGCAGCGCAGTGAACACTGAAGCTTTCTTT
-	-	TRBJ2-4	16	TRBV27	CASSLEASLAKNIQYF	TGTGCCAGCAGTTTAGAGGCATCCCTAGCCAAAAACATTCAGTACTTC
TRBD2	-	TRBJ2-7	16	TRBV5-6	CASSLLERGGSAEQYF	TGTGCCAGCAGCTTGTTAGAGCGGGGGGGCTCAGCCGAGCAGTACTTC
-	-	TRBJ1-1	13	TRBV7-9	CASSLGRRTEAFF	TGTGCCAGCAGCTTGGGGCGTCGGACTGAAGCTTTCTTT
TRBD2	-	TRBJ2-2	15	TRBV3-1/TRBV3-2	CASSQPLAGAGELFF	TGTGCCAGCAGCCAACCACTAGCGGGGGCCGGGGAGCTGTTTTTT
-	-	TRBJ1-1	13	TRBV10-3	CATVNGGNTEAFF	TGTGCCACCGTCAACGGAGGGAACACTGAAGCTTTCTTT
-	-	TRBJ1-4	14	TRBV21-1	CASSKRQGFEKLFF	TGTGCCAGCAGCAAGCGGCAGGGGTTTGAAAAACTGTTTTTT
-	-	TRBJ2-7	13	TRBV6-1	CASSETGYYEQYF	TGTGCCAGCAGTGAAACAGGGTATTACGAGCAGTACTTC
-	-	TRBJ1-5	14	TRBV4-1	CASSQGTANQPQHF	TGCGCCAGCAGCCAAGGAACAGCAAATCAGCCCCAGCATTTT
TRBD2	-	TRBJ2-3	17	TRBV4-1	CASSLHGGGPVSDTQYF	TGCGCCAGCAGCCTTCACGGCGGGGGGCCTGTTTCAGATACGCAGTATTTT
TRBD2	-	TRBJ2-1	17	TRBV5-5	CASSLAPTSGVSNEQFF	TGTGCCAGCAGCTTGGCCCCTACTAGCGGGGTCAGTAATGAGCAGTTCTTC
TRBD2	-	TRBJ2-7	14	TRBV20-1	CSASRAGGSYEQYF	TGCAGTGCTAGTCGAGCGGGGGGTTCCTACGAGCAGTACTTC
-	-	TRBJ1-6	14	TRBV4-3	CASSRDSERSPLHF	TGCGCCAGCAGCCGCGATTCCGAGCGTTCACCCCTCCACTTT
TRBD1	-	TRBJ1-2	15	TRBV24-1	CATSESGTGTHGYTF	TGTGCCACCAGTGAATCCGGGACAGGGACTCATGGCTACACCTTC
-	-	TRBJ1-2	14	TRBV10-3	CAISGVTGSYGYTF	TGTGCCATCAGTGGTGTGACAGGTAGCTATGGCTACACCTTC
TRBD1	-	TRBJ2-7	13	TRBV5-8	CASSPRTGLKQYF	TGTGCCAGCAGCCCGCGGACAGGGTTAAAGCAGTACTTC
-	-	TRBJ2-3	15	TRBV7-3	CASSFNSALTDTQYF	TGTGCCAGCAGCTTTAACAGTGCCCTTACAGATACGCAGTATTTT
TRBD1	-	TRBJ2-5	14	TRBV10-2	CASISTGGSKTQYF	TGCGCCAGCATTTCTACAGGGGGCTCGAAGACCCAGTACTTC
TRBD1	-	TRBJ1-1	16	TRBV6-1	CASSEGLQGADTEAFF	TGTGCCAGCAGTGAAGGGTTACAGGGGGCAGACACTGAAGCTTTCTTT
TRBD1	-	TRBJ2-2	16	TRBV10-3	CAISRPGPGGSGELFF	TGTGCCATCAGCCGTCCAGGTCCAGGGGGATCCGGGGAGCTGTTTTTT